A single sample gave rise to the 18 T cell receptor beta chains below, sequenced in a study of cytomegalovirus exposure and HLA in healthy donors. With 60 Vbeta and 13 Jbeta primers, the PCR was carried out. Sequencing used immunoSEQ multiplex PCR; TCRdb keeps in-frame clones, though not all of them. Here the sample spans around 200,000 clones, 80% to 85% being singletons. The source material was PBMCs. The receptor set was obtained from a man aged 35 to 55 in good health and CMV-seropositive.

V usage is TRBV6-5 and J usage is TRBJ1-2; 7 positions agree with TRBD1. This CDR3 contains 15 residues. V lost 6 bases to trimming and J lost 4 bases; unmatched junction nucleotides: 11. CDR1 and CDR2 (germline): MNHEY, SVGAGI. The CDR3 bases are TGTGCCAGCAGGGGGACAGTTGCCCTCGGCTATGGCTACACCTTC. It codes for CASRGTVALGYGYTF.

This clone occurred a few times. The chain is built from TRBV13 and TRBJ1-6, with TRBD1 as a possible D gene (6 bases). Trimming took 4 bases from V and 3 from J, leaving 10 bases between them. The CDR3 spans 15 residues. The germline gives CDR1 PRHDT, CDR2 FYEKMQ (reference sequence). In DNA form, the CDR3 reads TGTGCCAGCAGCTCCGGGACACTCTATAATTCACCCCTCCACTTT. Translation gives CASSSGTLYNSPLHF.

V gene TRBV30 combines with J gene TRBJ1-4, with a weak D call TRBD1 (5 bases). Trimming stripped 4 bases from V and 3 bases from J, with 9 bases between. The germline V gene has CDR1 GTSNPN and CDR2 SVGIG (reference sequence). The CDR3 spans 13 residues. The CDR3 nucleotides are TGTGCCTGGAACAGGCCGCCTAATGAAAAACTGTTTTTT. As protein: CAWNRPPNEKLFF.

This clone has only a few counts. This chain links TRBV4-3 with TRBJ2-3; weak D call: TRBD1 (5 bases). The germline gives CDR1 LGHNA, CDR2 YSLEER. This CDR3 is built from 15 residues. Between the trimmed V and J ends, which lost 0 bases and 0 bases, there was a span of 7 bases. CDR3: CASSQDRASTDTQYF. The CDR3 nucleotides are TGCGCCAGCAGCCAAGACAGGGCGAGCACAGATACGCAGTATTTT.

This chain connects TRBV2 to TRBJ2-4, with D maybe TRBD2 (5 bases). The CDR3 contains 11 residues. Germline CDR1 and CDR2: SNHLY and FYNNEI. Trimming left V 10 bases short and J 8 bases short, with 12 bases between. The CDR3 reads CATGERDIQYF. The CDR3, as DNA: TGTGCCACCGGAGAGAGGGACATTCAGTACTTC. Full variable domain (missing parts from reference TRBV2 and TRBJ2-4): EPEVTQTPSHQVTQMGQEVILRCVPISNHLYFYWYRQILGQKVEFLVSFYNNEISEKSEIFDDQFSVERPDGSNFTLKIRSTKLEDSAMYFCATGERDIQYFGAGTRLSVL.

The rearrangement links TRBV5-4 to TRBJ1-1, with unresolved D. V lost 2 bases and J lost 11, with 10 bases in between. The germline V gene has CDR1 SGHNT and CDR2 YYREEE (reference sequence). This CDR3 is 11 amino acids long. The CDR3 sequence: CASSFWGEAFF. The CDR3 region has the DNA TGTGCCAGCAGCTTTTGGGGAGAGGCTTTCTTT. Supplemented by reference TRBV5-4 and TRBJ1-1, the full variable domain reads ETGVTQSPTHLIKTRGQQVTLRCSSQSGHNTVSWYQQALGQGPQFIFQYYREEENGRGNFPPRFSGLQFPNYSSELNVNALELDDSALYLCASSFWGEAFFGQGTRLTVV.

The V gene is TRBV13, the J gene TRBJ2-4; 8 bases match TRBD1. The junction had 7 bases not matched to a gene; V was cut back by 5 bases and J by 7 bases. The CDR3 consists of 14 residues. The germline gives CDR1 PRHDT, CDR2 FYEKMQ (reference sequence). The CDR3: CASSLGTGRNIQYF. The CDR3 region has the DNA TGTGCCAGCAGCCTTGGGACAGGACGTAACATTCAGTACTTC.

This CDR3 reads CASSLGAGNTEAFF. CDR3 DNA sequence: TGCGCCAGCAGCTTGGGGGCGGGGAACACTGAAGCTTTCTTT. The chain is built from TRBV5-1 and TRBJ1-1, with D hard to call. In germline, CDR1 is SGHRS, CDR2 YFSETQ. CDR3 length equals 14 residues. V lost 0 bases and J lost 1, with 7 bases in between.

The gene calls are TRBV7-2 and TRBJ2-1; D is perhaps TRBD2 (6 bases). Germline CDR1 is SGHTA and CDR2 is FQGNSA. Trimming removed 1 base at V and 5 bases at J, with 9 bases between. The length of the CDR3 is 14 residues. The CDR3 sequence is CASSLGTKHNEQFF. CDR3 nucleotide sequence: TGTGCCAGCAGCTTAGGGACTAAGCACAATGAGCAGTTCTTC.

The chain couples TRBV13 to TRBJ1-4; D possibly corresponds to TRBD1 (6 bases). Trimming removed 3 bases from V and 4 bases from J, with 39 bases in between. CDR1 PRHDT and CDR2 FYEKMQ come from the germline V gene (reference sequence). The CDR3 totals 24 residues. CDR3 in DNA: TGTGCCAGCAGCTTTACCCGCGGCGTCCTACAGGGCTTTGGTGGAGACACAAATAATGAAAAACTGTTTTTT. Encoded protein: CASSFTRGVLQGFGGDTNNEKLFF.

Only a few counts were recorded for this clone. The chain has TRBV28 and TRBJ1-2; D gene ambiguous. The ends were cut back, 6 bases at V and 0 bases at J, with 11 bases in the middle. The CDR3 covers 14 residues. Germline V gene data show CDR1 as MDHEN and CDR2 as SYDVKM. The CDR3 is CASRVTRANYGYTF. The CDR3 nucleotides read TGTGCCAGCAGGGTCACGCGAGCTAACTATGGCTACACCTTC.

This clone was detected only a few times. The rearrangement links TRBV19 to TRBJ2-4; 9 bases fit TRBD1. Per germline, CDR1 LNHDA and CDR2 SQIVND (reference sequence). This CDR3 has 16 residues. Germline trimming cut 3 bases from V and 3 bases from J; bases unmatched to any gene: 6. The CDR3 reads CASSIVGQGGKNIQYF. The CDR3, as DNA: TGTGCCAGTAGTATTGTGGGACAGGGTGGCAAAAACATTCAGTACTTC.

J is TRBJ1-2 and V is TRBV14; 8 nucleotides align to TRBD1. Germline V lookup: CDR1 SGHDN, CDR2 FVKESK. The CDR3 runs to 15 residues. Losses at the gene ends were 1 base for V and 7 bases for J; bases not matched to a gene: 8. Here the CDR3 DNA reads TGTGCCAGCAGCCAAGGGACAGGGTTCGCCGGTGGCTACACCTTC. Translated, it gives CASSQGTGFAGGYTF.

This clone has just a few counts. The V gene is TRBV9, the J gene TRBJ2-3, with D perhaps matching TRBD2 (6 bases). The CDR3 has 15 amino acids. V was trimmed by 1 base and J by 3 bases, leaving 12 bases between them. The germline CDR1 and CDR2 sequences are SGDLS and YYNGEE. The CDR3 reads CASSVSGGVTDTQYF. The DNA for the CDR3 is TGTGCCAGCAGCGTATCGGGCGGGGTAACAGATACGCAGTATTTT.

The rearrangement links TRBV21-1 to TRBJ2-6; the table's TRBD1 call for D was not verified on the DNA. TRBV21-1 is listed as a pseudogene. The CDR3 is 18 amino acids. CDR3 residues: CASSSLGTVENGANVLTF. CDR3 bases: TGTGCCAGCAGCTCCCTAGGGACAGTGGAAAATGGGGCCAACGTCCTGACTTTC.

V is TRBV6-4 and J is TRBJ1-4; 10 bases match TRBD1. V shed 6 bases, J shed 7 bases, and the junction held 8 bases outside the gene matches. The CDR3 runs to 15 residues. The germline V gene has CDR1 MRHNA and CDR2 SNTAGT. This chain's CDR3 is CASSQGGTGVEKLFF. The CDR3 DNA reads as TGTGCCAGCAGCCAAGGTGGGACAGGGGTTGAAAAACTGTTTTTT.

The CDR3 DNA sequence: TGTGCCACCAGCAGAGAGCCACCGGGACAGGGGCACAATGAGCAGTTCTTC. Translated: CATSREPPGQGHNEQFF. The rearrangement uses TRBV15 and TRBJ2-1; 10 nucleotides match TRBD1. Germline CDR1 reads LNHNV; CDR2 reads YYDKDF (reference sequence). The CDR3 consists of 17 residues. J was trimmed by 5 bases and V by 0 bases; bases with no gene match: 7.

This sequence joins TRBV6-5 and TRBJ1-2; perhaps TRBD1 as D (5 bases). The CDR3 runs 16 residues. The germline V gene has CDR1 MNHEY and CDR2 SVGAGI. V was pared by 4 bases and J by 4 bases, with 19 bases between. Here the CDR3 reads CASSLARGPLLYGYTF. The CDR3 DNA is TGTGCCAGCAGTTTGGCGCGGGGCCCCTTACTCTATGGCTACACCTTC.